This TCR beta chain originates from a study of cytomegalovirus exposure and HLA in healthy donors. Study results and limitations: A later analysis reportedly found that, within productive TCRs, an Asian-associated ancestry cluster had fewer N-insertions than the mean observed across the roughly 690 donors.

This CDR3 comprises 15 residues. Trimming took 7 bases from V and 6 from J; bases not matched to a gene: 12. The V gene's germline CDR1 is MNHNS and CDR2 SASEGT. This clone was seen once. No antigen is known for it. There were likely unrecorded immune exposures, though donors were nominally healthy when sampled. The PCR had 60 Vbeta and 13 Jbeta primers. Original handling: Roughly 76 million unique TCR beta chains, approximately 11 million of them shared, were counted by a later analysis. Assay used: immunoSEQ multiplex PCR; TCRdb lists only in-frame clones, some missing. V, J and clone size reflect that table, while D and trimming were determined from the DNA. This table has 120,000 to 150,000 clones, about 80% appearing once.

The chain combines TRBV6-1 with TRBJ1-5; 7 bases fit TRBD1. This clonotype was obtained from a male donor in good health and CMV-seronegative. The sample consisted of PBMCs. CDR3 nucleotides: TGTGCCAGCACAGAGCAAGGGGGCGCAGGTCAGCCCCAGCATTTT. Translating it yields CASTEQGGAGQPQHF.